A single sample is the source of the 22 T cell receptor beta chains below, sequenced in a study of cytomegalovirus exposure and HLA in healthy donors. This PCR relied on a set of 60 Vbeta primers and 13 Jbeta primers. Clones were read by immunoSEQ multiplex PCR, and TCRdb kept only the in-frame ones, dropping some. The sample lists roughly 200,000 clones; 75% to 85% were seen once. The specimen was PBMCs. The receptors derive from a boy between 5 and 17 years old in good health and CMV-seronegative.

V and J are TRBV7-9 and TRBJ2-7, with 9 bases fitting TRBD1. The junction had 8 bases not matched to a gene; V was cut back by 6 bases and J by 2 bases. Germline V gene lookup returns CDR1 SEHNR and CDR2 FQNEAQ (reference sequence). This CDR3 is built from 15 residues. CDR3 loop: CASRPRQGVTYEQYF. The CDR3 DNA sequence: TGTGCCAGCAGGCCCCGACAGGGGGTGACCTACGAGCAGTACTTC.

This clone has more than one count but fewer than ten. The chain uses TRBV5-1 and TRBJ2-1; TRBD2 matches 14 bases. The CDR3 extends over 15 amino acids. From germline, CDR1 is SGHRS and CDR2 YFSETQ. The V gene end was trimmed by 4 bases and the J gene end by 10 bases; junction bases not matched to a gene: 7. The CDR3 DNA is TGCGCCAGCAGCCTGAATGGACTAGCGGGAGGAGAGCAGTTCTTC. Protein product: CASSLNGLAGGEQFF.

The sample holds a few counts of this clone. The CDR3 DNA sequence: TGTGCCATCAAGAAGGGGGGGGATCACACCGGGGAGCTGTTTTTT. Protein product: CAIKKGGDHTGELFF. The chain joins TRBV6-5 to TRBJ2-2; D perhaps matches TRBD2 (7 bases). Trimming cost V 10 bases and J 3 bases, with 18 bases left between them. Germline assignment: CDR1 MNHEY and CDR2 SVGAGI. The CDR3 extends over 15 amino acids.

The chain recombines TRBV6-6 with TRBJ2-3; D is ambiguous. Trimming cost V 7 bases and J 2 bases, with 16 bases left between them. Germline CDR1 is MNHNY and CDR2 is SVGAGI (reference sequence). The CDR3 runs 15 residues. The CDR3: CASMRAASYTDTQYF. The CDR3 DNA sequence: TGTGCCAGCATGCGTGCGGCCTCATACACAGATACGCAGTATTTT.

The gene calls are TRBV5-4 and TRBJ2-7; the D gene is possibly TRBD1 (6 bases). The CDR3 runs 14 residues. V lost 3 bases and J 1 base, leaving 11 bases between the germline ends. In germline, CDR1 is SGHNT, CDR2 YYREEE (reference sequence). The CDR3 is CASSSGTQSYEQYF. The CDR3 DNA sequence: TGTGCCAGCAGCTCCGGGACACAGTCCTACGAGCAGTACTTC.

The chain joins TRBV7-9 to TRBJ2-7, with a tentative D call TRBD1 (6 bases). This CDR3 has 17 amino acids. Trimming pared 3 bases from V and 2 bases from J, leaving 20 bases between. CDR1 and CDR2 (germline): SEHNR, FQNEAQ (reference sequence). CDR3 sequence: CASSFKGGTDRTYEQYF. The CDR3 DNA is TGTGCCAGCAGCTTCAAAGGGGGAACCGACAGAACCTACGAGCAGTACTTC.

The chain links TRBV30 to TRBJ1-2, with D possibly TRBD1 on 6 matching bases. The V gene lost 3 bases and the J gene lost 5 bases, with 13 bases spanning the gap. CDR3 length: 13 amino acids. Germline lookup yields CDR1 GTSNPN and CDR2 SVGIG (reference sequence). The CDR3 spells CAWSAGTLYGYTF. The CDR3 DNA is TGTGCCTGGAGCGCCGGGACACTTTATGGCTACACCTTC.

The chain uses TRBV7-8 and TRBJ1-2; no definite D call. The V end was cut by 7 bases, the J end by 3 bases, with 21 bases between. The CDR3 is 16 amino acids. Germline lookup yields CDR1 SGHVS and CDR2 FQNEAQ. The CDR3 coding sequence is TGTGCCAGCATCCCAACCCCCTCGGGGAGAGACTATGGCTACACCTTC. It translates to CASIPTPSGRDYGYTF.

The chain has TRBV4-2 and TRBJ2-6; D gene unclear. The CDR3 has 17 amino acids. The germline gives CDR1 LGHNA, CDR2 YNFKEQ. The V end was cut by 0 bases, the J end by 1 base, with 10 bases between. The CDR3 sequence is CASSQDLRSSGANVLTF. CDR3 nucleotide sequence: TGTGCCAGCAGCCAAGATCTAAGAAGTTCTGGGGCCAACGTCCTGACTTTC.

CDR3 nucleotide sequence: TGTGCCAGCAGCCTCCAGGGGGCGCTTGACACCGGGGAGCTGTTTTTT. Translation: CASSLQGALDTGELFF. J is TRBJ2-2 and V is TRBV7-2, with TRBD1 matching 8 bases. CDR3 size: 16 residues. Germline CDR1 is SGHTA and CDR2 is FQGNSA. Trimming at V came to 5 bases and at J to 3 bases, leaving 8 bases not matched to a gene.

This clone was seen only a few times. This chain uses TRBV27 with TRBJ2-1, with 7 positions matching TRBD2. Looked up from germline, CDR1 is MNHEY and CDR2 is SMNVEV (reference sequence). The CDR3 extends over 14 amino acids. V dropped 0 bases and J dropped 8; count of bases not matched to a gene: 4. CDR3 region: CASSLSLGGDEQFF. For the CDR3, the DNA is TGTGCCAGCAGTTTATCCCTGGGAGGGGATGAGCAGTTCTTC.

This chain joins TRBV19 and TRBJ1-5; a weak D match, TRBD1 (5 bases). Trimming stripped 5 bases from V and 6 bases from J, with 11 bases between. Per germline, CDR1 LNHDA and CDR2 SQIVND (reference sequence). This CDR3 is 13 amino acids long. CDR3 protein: CASSVGGSQPQHF. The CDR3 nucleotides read TGTGCCAGTAGTGTCGGGGGAAGTCAGCCCCAGCATTTT. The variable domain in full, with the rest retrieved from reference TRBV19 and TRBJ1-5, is DGGITQSPKYLFRKEGQNVTLSCEQNLNHDAMYWYRQDPGQGLRLIYYSQIVNDFQKGDIAEGYSVSREKKESFPLTVTSAQKNPTAFYLCASSVGGSQPQHFGDGTRLSIL.

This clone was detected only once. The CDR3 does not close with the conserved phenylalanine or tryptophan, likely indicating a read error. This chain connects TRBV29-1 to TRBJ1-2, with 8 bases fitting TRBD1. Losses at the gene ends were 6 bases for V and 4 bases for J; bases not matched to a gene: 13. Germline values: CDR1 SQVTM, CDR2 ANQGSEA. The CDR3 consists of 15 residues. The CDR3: CSVDTLQGGFYGYTL. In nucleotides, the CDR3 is TGCAGCGTCGACACACTACAGGGGGGTTTCTATGGCTACACCCTC.

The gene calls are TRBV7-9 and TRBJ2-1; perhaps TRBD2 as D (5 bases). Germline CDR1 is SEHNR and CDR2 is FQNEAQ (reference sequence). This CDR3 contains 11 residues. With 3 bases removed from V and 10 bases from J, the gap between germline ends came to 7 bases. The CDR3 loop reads CASSFKREQFF. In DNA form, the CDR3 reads TGTGCCAGCAGCTTTAAGCGGGAGCAGTTCTTC.

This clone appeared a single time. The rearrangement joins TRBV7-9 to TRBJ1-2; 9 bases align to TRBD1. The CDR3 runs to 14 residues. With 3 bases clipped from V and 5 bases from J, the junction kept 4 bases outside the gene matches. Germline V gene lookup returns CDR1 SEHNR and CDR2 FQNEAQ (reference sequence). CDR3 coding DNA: TGTGCCAGCAGCTTGGGACAGGGTGAATATGGCTACACCTTC. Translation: CASSLGQGEYGYTF. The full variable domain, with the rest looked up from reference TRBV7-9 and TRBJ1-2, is DTGVSQNPRHKITKRGQNVTFRCDPISEHNRLYWYRQTLGQGPEFLTYFQNEAQLEKSRLLSDRFSAERPKGSFSTLEIQRTEQGDSAMYLCASSLGQGEYGYTFGSGTRLTVV.

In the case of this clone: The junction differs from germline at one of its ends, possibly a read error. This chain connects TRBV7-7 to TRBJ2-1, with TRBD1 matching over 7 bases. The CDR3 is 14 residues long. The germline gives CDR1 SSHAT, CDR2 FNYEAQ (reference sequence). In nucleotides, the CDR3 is TGTGCTAGCAGCTTGACAGGGCTAGACAATGAGCAGTTCTTC. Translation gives CASSLTGLDNEQFF.

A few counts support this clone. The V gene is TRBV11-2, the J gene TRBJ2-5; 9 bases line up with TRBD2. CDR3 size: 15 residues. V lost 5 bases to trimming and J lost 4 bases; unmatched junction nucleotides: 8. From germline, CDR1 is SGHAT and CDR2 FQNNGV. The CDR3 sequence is CASSRGGRALETQYF. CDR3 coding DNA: TGTGCCAGCAGCCGAGGCGGGAGGGCCCTAGAGACCCAGTACTTC.

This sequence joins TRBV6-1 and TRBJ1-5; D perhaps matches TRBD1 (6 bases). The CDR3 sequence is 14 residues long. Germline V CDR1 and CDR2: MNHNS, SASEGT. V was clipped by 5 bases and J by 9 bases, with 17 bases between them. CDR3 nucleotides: TGTGCCAGCAGTCAGGGAGGGGGGGTCCGGCCCCAGCATTTT. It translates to CASSQGGGVRPQHF.

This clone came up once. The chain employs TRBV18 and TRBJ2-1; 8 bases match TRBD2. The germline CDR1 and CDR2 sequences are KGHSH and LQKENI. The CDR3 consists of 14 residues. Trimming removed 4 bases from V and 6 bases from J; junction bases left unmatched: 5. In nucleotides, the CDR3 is TGTGCCAGCTCACGCGGGACTAGTTCCAATGAGCAGTTCTTC. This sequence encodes CASSRGTSSNEQFF.

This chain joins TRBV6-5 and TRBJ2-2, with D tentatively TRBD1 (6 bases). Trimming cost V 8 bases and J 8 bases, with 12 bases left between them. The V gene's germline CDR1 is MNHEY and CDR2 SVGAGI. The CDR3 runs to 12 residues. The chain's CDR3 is CASLAQGGELFF. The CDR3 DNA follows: TGTGCCAGCCTAGCCCAGGGGGGGGAGCTGTTTTTT.

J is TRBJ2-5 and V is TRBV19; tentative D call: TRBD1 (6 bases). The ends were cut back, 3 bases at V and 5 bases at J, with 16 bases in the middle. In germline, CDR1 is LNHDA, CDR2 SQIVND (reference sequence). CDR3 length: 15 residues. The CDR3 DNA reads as TGTGCCAGTAGTATGGCCAGGGGAATCGGGGAGACCCAGTACTTC. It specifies CASSMARGIGETQYF. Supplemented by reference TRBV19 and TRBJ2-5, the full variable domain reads DGGITQSPKYLFRKEGQNVTLSCEQNLNHDAMYWYRQDPGQGLRLIYYSQIVNDFQKGDIAEGYSVSREKKESFPLTVTSAQKNPTAFYLCASSMARGIGETQYFGPGTRLLVL.

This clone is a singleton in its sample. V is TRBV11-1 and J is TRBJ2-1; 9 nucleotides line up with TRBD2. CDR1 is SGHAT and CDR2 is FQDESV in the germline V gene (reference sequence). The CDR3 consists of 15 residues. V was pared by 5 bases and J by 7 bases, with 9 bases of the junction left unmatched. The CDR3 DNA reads TGTGCCAGCAGCGGTTTAGCGGGGGTTACGAATGAGCAGTTCTTC. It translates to CASSGLAGVTNEQFF.